A selection of T cell receptor beta chains follows, all from one sample in a study of OX40 agonist ivuxolimab in advanced cancers. The protocol was immunoSEQ multiplex PCR, while the TCRdb copy is restricted to in-frame clones and leaves out a portion. There are tens of thousands of clones in the sample; approximately 84% occur only once, and roughly 4.5% lies in the top ten. Sequences were derived from CD4+ or CD8+ T cells sorted from blood, sampled in a trial of the OX40 agonist ivuxolimab. The receptors derive from an adult with an advanced solid tumor such as melanoma, head and neck, liver or kidney cancer. Both conserved end residues are part of each CDR3. The D gene is left open where the match is weak. Clone size, where shown, is once, few, many, or a class for clones that have expanded.

>NA|TRBJ2-1|TRBV7-3|TRBD1
CASSPGTVNEQFF
TGTGCCAGCAGCCCTGGGACAGTCAATGAGCAGTTCTTC
>NA|TRBJ2-1|TRBV7-3|NA
CASSLGPSNEQFF
TGTGCCAGCAGCTTGGGGCCGAGCAATGAGCAGTTCTTC
>NA|TRBJ1-4|TRBV11-2|NA
CASSLTGLSEKLFF
TGTGCCAGCAGCTTAACAGGATTGAGTGAAAAACTGTTTTTT
>NA|TRBJ1-6|TRBV7-8|TRBD1
CASSSGRDRGSPLHF
TGTGCCAGCAGCTCCGGCCGGGACAGGGGTTCACCCCTCCACTTT
>NA|TRBJ2-7|TRBV5-1|TRBD2
CASSPGLAGVYEQYF
TGCGCCAGCAGCCCGGGACTAGCGGGAGTGTACGAGCAGTACTTC
>NA|TRBJ2-2|TRBV7-6|NA
CASSPDTTGELFF
TGTGCCAGCAGCCCGGATACGACCGGGGAGCTGTTTTTT
>NA|TRBJ2-7|TRBV4-2|NA
CASSQDERSYEQYF
TGTGCCAGCAGCCAAGATGAGCGCTCCTACGAGCAGTACTTC
>NA|TRBJ2-2|TRBV7-9|NA
CASSLDVGNTGELFF
TGTGCCAGCAGCTTAGATGTGGGGAACACCGGGGAGCTGTTTTTT
>NA|TRBJ1-5|TRBV7-8|NA
CASSSRRLGQPQHF
TGTGCCAGCAGCTCCCGGCGGTTGGGTCAGCCCCAGCATTTT
>NA|TRBJ2-1|TRBV7-2|TRBD2
CASTFTTSGNEQFF
TGTGCCAGCACCTTCACGACTAGCGGAAATGAGCAGTTCTTC
>NA|TRBJ1-2|TRBV28|TRBD1
CASSFLLLMSRGPPYSNYGYTF
TGTGCCAGCAGTTTTCTCCTCCTCATGTCAAGGGGGCCCCCCTATTCTAACTATGGCTACACCTTC
>once|TRBJ2-7|TRBV7-2|TRBD2
CASSPEGSGSYEQYF
TGTGCCAGCAGCCCGGAGGGTAGCGGGAGCTACGAGCAGTACTTC
>once|TRBJ2-2|TRBV13|NA
CASSPRTPNTGELFF
TGTGCCAGCAGCCCGAGGACTCCTAACACCGGGGAGCTGTTTTTT
>NA|TRBJ2-5|TRBV6-4|NA
CASSRTVEETQYF
TGTGCCAGCAGTAGGACAGTAGAAGAGACCCAGTACTTC
>NA|TRBJ1-1|TRBV19|TRBD1
CASSEGGRITEAFF
TGTGCCAGTAGCGAAGGGGGCAGGATCACTGAAGCTTTCTTT
>NA|TRBJ2-7|TRBV6-5|NA
CASRGGTKEDEQYF
TGTGCCAGCAGGGGGGGGACAAAAGAAGACGAGCAGTACTTC
>NA|TRBJ2-3|TRBV7-9|TRBD2
CASSPSGGTDTQYF
TGTGCCAGCAGCCCTAGCGGGGGCACAGATACGCAGTATTTT
>NA|TRBJ2-7|TRBV2|NA
CASSEARGSEQYF
TGTGCCAGCAGTGAAGCGCGGGGCAGCGAGCAGTACTTC
>NA|TRBJ1-5|TRBV19|NA
CASSIAIGGSYQPQHF
TGTGCCAGTAGTATAGCTATCGGGGGCTCCTATCAGCCCCAGCATTTT